The count of the clone carrying this T cell receptor beta chain is one. These data belong to a study of blood T cell repertoires in COVID-19. As for the study in general: Researchers got acute and convalescent COVID-19 samples from the United States, Italy and Spain. The analysed material was cDNA or gDNA that came from T cells, B-cell-depleted T cells, or PBMCs.

In the original workflow: It was from reference gene primer amplification that nucleated cell counts were estimated. Assay used: immunoSEQ multiplex PCR; TCRdb lists only in-frame clones, some missing. V, J and clone size derive from that table, while D and trimming were established from the DNA sequence. The sample includes more than 200,000 clones, about four fifths seen only once; the top ten take approximately 4.8%. This CDR3 is built from 16 residues. Germline CDR1 GTSNPN, CDR2 SVGIG (reference sequence). The trim removed 4 bases at V and 3 bases at J, leaving 9 bases unmatched. This TCR came from a man aged 50 or older with active or convalescent COVID-19. Sequencing was done on a sample of peripheral blood. The chain uses TRBV30 and TRBJ1-6, with 7 bases matching TRBD1. The CDR3 sequence is CAWMGGGTVYNSPLHF. CDR3 nucleotide sequence: TGTGCCTGGATGGGCGGGGGGACAGTCTATAATTCACCCCTCCACTTT.